What follows is one T cell receptor (beta chain) and its context. No conserved phenylalanine or tryptophan is present at the end of the CDR3, so a read error is the likely explanation. RNA was extracted from bulk tissue without any cell sorting. The normal lung tissue was taken more than 3 cm from the tumor edge. Between August and November 2014, newly diagnosed, chemotherapy-naive lung cancer patients underwent thoracic surgery in China. Three rounds of nested PCR, following a modified ARM-PCR protocol, produced the TCRbeta library. TCRdb analysed the multiplex PCR reads with MiXCR anew, one entry per CDR3 protein. The data contain roughly 69,000 distinct CDR3 sequences, under 80% of them seen just once; the ten biggest clones take up over 35%. This specimen belongs to a study of tumor and adjacent non-tumor tissue in lung cancer. Germline V gene lookup returns CDR1 MDHEN and CDR2 SYDVKM. The CDR3 consists of 13 residues.

This receptor was identified in a man aged 60 to 69 with non-small cell lung cancer. Material for sequencing was distant non-tumor lung tissue. The chain uses TRBV28 and TRBJ1-5; no firm D call. The CDR3 loop is CLTRHGPNQPQHL. The CDR3 DNA reads TGTCTCACAAGGCATGGCCCTAATCAGCCCCAGCATCTT.